Shown below are 7 T cell receptor beta chains from a single sample sequenced in a study of Ad26.COV2.S vaccination and SARS-CoV-2 variants. Profiled with immunoSEQ multiplex PCR; TCRdb holds only in-frame clones, not every one. The sample comprises about 480,000 clones, about 83% of which are singletons, and more than 10% rests with the top ten. As for treatment: 15 to 20 received Ad26.COV2.S at low or high dose, single or two shots; five or six received placebo; per-sample allocation not given. The study sampled participants on day 63 after the first vaccine or placebo injection. The sequencing used peripheral blood, collected in a trial of Ad26.COV2.S vaccine versus placebo. Receptors were obtained from a person between 18 and 59 years old who received the Ad26.COV2.S COVID-19 vaccine or a placebo.

This sequence joins TRBV7-2 and TRBJ1-4; D is unclear. This CDR3 is 15 amino acids long. V was clipped by 1 base and J by 7 bases, with 13 bases between them. Germline values: CDR1 SGHTA, CDR2 FQGNSA. CDR3 in amino acids: CASSLVSGEGEKLFF. DNA for the CDR3: TGTGCCAGCAGCTTAGTGTCCGGGGAGGGTGAAAAACTGTTTTTT.

The V gene is TRBV29-1, the J gene TRBJ1-4, with TRBD1 matching over 9 bases. V was clipped by 7 bases and J by 7 bases; unmatched bases: 7. Germline V CDR1 and CDR2: SQVTM, ANQGSEA. The CDR3 loop spans 13 amino acids. The CDR3 spells CSAKQGAAEKLFF. CDR3 bases: TGCAGCGCGAAACAGGGGGCGGCTGAAAAACTGTTTTTT.

The chain links TRBV9 to TRBJ2-3; 8 bases agree with TRBD1. The CDR3 length is 15 residues. V shed 3 bases, J shed 2 bases, and the junction held 5 bases outside the gene matches. Germline V gene sequence: CDR1 SGDLS, CDR2 YYNGEE. The chain's CDR3 is CASSAGGDYTDTQYF. CDR3 nucleotides: TGTGCCAGCAGCGCAGGGGGCGACTACACAGATACGCAGTATTTT.

The rearrangement links TRBV20-1 to TRBJ2-7, with D hard to call. In germline, CDR1 is DFQATT, CDR2 SNEGSKA (reference sequence). With 3 bases removed from V and 1 base from J, the gap between germline ends came to 10 bases. This CDR3 contains 13 residues. The chain's CDR3 is CSASRPGSYEQYF. The CDR3 region has the DNA TGCAGTGCTAGTCGCCCTGGGTCCTACGAGCAGTACTTC.

This rearrangement joins TRBV3-1 (or the pseudogene TRBV3-2) to TRBJ1-4; tentative D call: TRBD1 (5 bases). The germline V gene has CDR1 LGHDT and CDR2 YNNKEL (reference sequence). The CDR3 extends over 15 amino acids. The V end was cut by 2 bases, the J end by 4 bases, with 11 bases between. CDR3 coding DNA: TGTGCCAGCAGCCAACCAGGGTTTAATAATGAAAAACTGTTTTTT. This codes for CASSQPGFNNEKLFF.

The chain links TRBV10-3 to TRBJ1-4; unclear D gene. The germline CDR1 and CDR2 sequences are ENHRY and SYGVKD. V was pared by 9 bases and J by 0 bases, with 8 bases between. This CDR3 spans 13 amino acids. CDR3 protein: CAIRGATNEKLFF. As DNA, the CDR3 is TGTGCCATACGTGGGGCAACTAATGAAAAACTGTTTTTT.

The chain has TRBV3-1 (or the pseudogene TRBV3-2) and TRBJ2-7, with no clear D. There are 15 residues in the CDR3. V dropped 0 bases and J dropped 1 base, with 10 bases sitting between them. In germline, CDR1 is LGHDT, CDR2 YNNKEL (reference sequence). The CDR3 loop reads CASSQDPARSYEQYF. CDR3 sequence (DNA): TGTGCCAGCAGCCAAGACCCGGCCAGGTCCTACGAGCAGTACTTC.